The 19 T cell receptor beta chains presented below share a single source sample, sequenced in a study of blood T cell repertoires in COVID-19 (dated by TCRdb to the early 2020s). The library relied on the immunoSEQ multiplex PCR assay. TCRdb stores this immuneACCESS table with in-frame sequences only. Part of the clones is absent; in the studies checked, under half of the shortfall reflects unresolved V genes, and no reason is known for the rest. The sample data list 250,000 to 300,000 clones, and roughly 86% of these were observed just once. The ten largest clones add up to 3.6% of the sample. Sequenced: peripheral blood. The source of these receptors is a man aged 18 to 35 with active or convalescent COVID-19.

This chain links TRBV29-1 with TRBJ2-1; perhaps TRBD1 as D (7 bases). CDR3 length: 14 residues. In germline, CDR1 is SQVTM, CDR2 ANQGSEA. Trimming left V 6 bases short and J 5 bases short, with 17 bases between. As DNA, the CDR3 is TGCAGCGTGAAGAGACAGGGAGGAGACAATGAGCAGTTCTTC. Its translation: CSVKRQGGDNEQFF.

As DNA, the CDR3 is TGTGCCAGCAGCTTCCGAACGGGAGTTTCCGAGCAGTTCTTC. It translates to CASSFRTGVSEQFF. This chain uses TRBV11-3 with TRBJ2-1, with a weak D call TRBD2 (6 bases). Looked up from germline, CDR1 is SGHNT and CDR2 is YENEEA. V dropped 3 bases and J dropped 10 bases, with 16 bases sitting between them. CDR3 length: 14 amino acids.

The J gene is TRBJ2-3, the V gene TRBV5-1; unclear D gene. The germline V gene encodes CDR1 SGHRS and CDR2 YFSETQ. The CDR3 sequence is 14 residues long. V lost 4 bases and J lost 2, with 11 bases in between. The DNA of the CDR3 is TGCGCCAGCAGCCCGGGTGGTATCACAGATACGCAGTATTTT. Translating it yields CASSPGGITDTQYF.

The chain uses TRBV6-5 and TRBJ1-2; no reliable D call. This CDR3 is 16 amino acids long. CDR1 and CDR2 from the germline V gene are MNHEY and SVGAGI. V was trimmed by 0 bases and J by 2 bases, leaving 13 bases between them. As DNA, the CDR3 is TGTGCCAGCAGTTACTCGAACCCCAGAATAAACTATGGCTACACCTTC. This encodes CASSYSNPRINYGYTF.

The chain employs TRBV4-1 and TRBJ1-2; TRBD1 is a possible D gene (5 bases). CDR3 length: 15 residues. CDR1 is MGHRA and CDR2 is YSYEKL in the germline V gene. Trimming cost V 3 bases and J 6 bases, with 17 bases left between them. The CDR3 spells CASSHRHLGGDGYTF. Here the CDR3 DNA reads TGCGCCAGCAGCCACCGACATTTGGGGGGGGATGGCTACACCTTC.

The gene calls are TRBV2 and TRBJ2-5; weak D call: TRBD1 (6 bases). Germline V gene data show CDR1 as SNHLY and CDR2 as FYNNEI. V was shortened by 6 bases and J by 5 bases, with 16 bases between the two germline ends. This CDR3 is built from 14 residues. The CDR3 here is CASSPGTQGETQYF. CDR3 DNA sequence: TGTGCCAGCAGCCCCGGGACCCAGGGGGAGACCCAGTACTTC.

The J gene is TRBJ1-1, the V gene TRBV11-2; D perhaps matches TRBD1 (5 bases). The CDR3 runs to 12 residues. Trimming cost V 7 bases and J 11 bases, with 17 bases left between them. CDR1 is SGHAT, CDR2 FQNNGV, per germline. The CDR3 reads CASTLSRGRAFF. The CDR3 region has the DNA TGTGCCAGCACCTTGTCTAGGGGCAGGGCTTTCTTT.

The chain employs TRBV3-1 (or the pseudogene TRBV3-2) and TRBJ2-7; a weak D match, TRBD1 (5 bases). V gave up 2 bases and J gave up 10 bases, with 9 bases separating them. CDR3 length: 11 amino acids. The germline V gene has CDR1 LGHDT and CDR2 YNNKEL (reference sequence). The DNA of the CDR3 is TGTGCCAGCAGCCAAAAACAGGAACAGTACTTC. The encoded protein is CASSQKQEQYF.

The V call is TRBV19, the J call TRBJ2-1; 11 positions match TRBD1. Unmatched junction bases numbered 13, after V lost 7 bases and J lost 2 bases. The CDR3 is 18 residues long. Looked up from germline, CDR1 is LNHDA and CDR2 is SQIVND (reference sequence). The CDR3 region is CASTRTGGAIAAYNEQFF. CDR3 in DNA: TGTGCCAGTACCCGGACAGGGGGCGCGATAGCGGCCTACAATGAGCAGTTCTTC.

The CDR3 reads CASSATGSPGNTIYF. The CDR3 DNA reads TGTGCCAGTAGCGCGACAGGGTCCCCTGGAAACACCATATATTTT. The chain links TRBV19 to TRBJ1-3; 7 bases are a match to TRBD1. Germline V gene data show CDR1 as LNHDA and CDR2 as SQIVND (reference sequence). Trimming at V came to 6 bases and at J to 2 bases, leaving 7 bases not matched to a gene. The CDR3 has 15 residues. The full variable domain, with the rest looked up from reference TRBV19 and TRBJ1-3, is DGGITQSPKYLFRKEGQNVTLSCEQNLNHDAMYWYRQDPGQGLRLIYYSQIVNDFQKGDIAEGYSVSREKKESFPLTVTSAQKNPTAFYLCASSATGSPGNTIYFGEGSWLTVV.

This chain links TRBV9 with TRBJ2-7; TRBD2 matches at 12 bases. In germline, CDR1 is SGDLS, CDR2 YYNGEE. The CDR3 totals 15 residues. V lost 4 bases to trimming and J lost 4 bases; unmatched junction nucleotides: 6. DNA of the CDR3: TGTGCCAGCAGCCCGCGGACTAGCGGGAATTACGAGCAGTACTTC. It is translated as CASSPRTSGNYEQYF.

CDR3 DNA: TGTGCCAGCAGCCCCAATCGGGGGACCGAGCAGTTCTTC. Translated, it gives CASSPNRGTEQFF. The V call is TRBV3-1 (or the pseudogene TRBV3-2), the J call TRBJ2-1, with D possibly matching TRBD2 (6 bases). V was shortened by 4 bases and J by 10 bases, with 14 bases between the two germline ends. The germline V gene encodes CDR1 LGHDT and CDR2 YNNKEL (reference sequence). This CDR3 is built from 13 residues.

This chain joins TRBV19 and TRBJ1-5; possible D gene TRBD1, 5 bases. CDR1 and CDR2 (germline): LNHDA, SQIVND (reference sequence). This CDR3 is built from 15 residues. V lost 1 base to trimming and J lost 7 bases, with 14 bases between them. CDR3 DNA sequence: TGTGCCAGTAGTATAGTGGAGGGGCTCCACCAGCCCCAGCATTTT. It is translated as CASSIVEGLHQPQHF. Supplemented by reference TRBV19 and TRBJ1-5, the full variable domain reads DGGITQSPKYLFRKEGQNVTLSCEQNLNHDAMYWYRQDPGQGLRLIYYSQIVNDFQKGDIAEGYSVSREKKESFPLTVTSAQKNPTAFYLCASSIVEGLHQPQHFGDGTRLSIL.

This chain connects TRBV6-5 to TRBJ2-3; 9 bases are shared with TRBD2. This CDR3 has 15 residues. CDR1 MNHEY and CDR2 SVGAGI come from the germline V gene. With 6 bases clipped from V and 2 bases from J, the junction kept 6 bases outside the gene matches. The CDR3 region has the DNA TGTGCCAGCAGCTCACCGGGACTAGCCACAGATACGCAGTATTTT. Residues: CASSSPGLATDTQYF.

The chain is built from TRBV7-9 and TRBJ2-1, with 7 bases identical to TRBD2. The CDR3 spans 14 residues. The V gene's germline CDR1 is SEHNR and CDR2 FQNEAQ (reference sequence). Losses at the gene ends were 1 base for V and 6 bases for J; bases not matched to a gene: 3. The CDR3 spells CASSLDGRLNEQFF. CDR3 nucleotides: TGTGCCAGCAGCTTAGACGGGAGGCTCAATGAGCAGTTCTTC.

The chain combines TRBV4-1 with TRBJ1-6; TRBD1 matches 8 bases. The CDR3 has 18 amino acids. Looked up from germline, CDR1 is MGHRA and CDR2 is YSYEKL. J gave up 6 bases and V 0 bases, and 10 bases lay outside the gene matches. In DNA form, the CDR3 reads TGCGCCAGCAGCCAAGAAGACAGGGGCGCTTGGGTTAATTCACCCCTCCACTTT. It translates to CASSQEDRGAWVNSPLHF.

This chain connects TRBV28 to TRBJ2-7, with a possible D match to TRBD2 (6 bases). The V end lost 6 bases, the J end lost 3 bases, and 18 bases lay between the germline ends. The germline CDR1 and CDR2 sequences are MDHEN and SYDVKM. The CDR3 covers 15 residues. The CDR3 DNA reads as TGTGCCAGCAGGACTACCCGGGACTCTTACTACGAGCAGTACTTC. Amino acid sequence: CASRTTRDSYYEQYF. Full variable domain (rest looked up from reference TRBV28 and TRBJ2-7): DVKVTQSSRYLVKRTGEKVFLECVQDMDHENMFWYRQDPGLGLRLIYFSYDVKMKEKGDIPEGYSVSREKKERFSLILESASTNQTSMYLCASRTTRDSYYEQYFGPGTRLTVT.

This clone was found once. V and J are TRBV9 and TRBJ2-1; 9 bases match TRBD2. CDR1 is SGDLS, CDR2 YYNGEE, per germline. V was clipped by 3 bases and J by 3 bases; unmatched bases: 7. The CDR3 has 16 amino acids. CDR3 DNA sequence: TGTGCCAGCAGCGGTAGCGGGAGCCACCTCTACAATGAGCAGTTCTTC. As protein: CASSGSGSHLYNEQFF.

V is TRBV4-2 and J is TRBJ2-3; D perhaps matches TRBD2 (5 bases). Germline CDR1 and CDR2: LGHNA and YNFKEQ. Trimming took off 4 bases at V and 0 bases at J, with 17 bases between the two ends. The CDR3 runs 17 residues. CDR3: CASSPTPGTTSTDTQYF. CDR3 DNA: TGTGCCAGCAGCCCCACACCGGGAACCACTAGCACAGATACGCAGTATTTT.